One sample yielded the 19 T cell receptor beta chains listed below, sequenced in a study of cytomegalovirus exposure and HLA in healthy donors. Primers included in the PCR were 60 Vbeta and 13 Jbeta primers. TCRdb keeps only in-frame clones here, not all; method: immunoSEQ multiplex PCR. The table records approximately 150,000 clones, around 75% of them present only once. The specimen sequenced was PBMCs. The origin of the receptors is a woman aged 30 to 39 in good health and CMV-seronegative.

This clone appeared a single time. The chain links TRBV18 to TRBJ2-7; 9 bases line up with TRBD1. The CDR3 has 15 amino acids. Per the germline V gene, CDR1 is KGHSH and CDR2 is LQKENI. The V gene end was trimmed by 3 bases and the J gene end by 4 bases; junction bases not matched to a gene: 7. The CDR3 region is CASSPFAGQGYEQYF. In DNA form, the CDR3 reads TGTGCCAGCTCACCCTTTGCGGGACAGGGATACGAGCAGTACTTC.

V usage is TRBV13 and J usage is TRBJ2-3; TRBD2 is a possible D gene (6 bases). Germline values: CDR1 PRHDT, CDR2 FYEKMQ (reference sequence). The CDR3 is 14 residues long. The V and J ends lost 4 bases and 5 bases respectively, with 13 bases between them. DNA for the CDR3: TGTGCCAGCAGCTGGAGGGTGTCGGGAGATACGCAGTATTTT. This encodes CASSWRVSGDTQYF.

The CDR3 here is CASRSDSNTEAFF. The CDR3 coding sequence is TGCGCCAGCAGATCGGACAGCAACACTGAAGCTTTCTTT. V usage is TRBV5-1 and J usage is TRBJ1-1; TRBD1 might be the D (6 bases). This CDR3 contains 13 residues. V lost 5 bases and J lost 2, with 10 bases in between. The germline V gene has CDR1 SGHRS and CDR2 YFSETQ.

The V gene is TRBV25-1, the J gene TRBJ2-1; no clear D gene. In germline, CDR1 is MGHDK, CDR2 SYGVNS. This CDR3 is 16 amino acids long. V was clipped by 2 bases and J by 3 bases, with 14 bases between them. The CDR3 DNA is TGTGCCAGCAGTGAAAGTCGCTATATGTACTACAATGAGCAGTTCTTC. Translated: CASSESRYMYYNEQFF.

The DNA for the CDR3 is TGCGCCAGCAGCTTCGGACAGGGGGCTGATGGCTACACCTTC. Residues: CASSFGQGADGYTF. The chain joins TRBV5-1 to TRBJ1-2; TRBD1 matches at 11 bases. J gave up 6 bases and V 2 bases, and 3 bases lay outside the gene matches. The CDR3 runs to 14 residues. Germline CDR1 is SGHRS and CDR2 is YFSETQ.

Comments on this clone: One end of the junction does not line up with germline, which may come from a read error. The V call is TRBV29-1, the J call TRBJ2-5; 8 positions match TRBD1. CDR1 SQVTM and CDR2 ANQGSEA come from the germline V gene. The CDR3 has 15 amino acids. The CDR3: CSAEPLWTGKETQYF. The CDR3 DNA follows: TGCAGCGCTGAACCTCTTTGGACAGGGAAGGAGACCCAGTACTTC.

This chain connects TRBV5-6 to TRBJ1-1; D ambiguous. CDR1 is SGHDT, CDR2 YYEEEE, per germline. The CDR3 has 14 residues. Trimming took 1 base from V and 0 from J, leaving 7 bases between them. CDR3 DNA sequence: TGTGCCAGCAGCTTGCTGTTCTTGAACACTGAAGCTTTCTTT. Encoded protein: CASSLLFLNTEAFF.

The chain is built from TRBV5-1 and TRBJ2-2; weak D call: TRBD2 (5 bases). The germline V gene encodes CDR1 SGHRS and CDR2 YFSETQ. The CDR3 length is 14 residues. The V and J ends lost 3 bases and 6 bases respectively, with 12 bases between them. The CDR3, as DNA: TGCGCCAGCAGCTGGTCCACAGCGGCCGGGGAGCTGTTTTTT. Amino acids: CASSWSTAAGELFF. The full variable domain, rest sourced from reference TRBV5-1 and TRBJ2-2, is KAGVTQTPRYLIKTRGQQVTLSCSPISGHRSVSWYQQTPGQGLQFLFEYFSETQRNKGNFPGRFSGRQFSNSRSEMNVSTLELGDSALYLCASSWSTAAGELFFGEGSRLTVL.

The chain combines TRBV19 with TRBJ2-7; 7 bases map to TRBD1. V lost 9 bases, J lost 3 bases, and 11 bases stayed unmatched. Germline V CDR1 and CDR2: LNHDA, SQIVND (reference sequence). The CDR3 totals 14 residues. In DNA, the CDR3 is TGTGCCAGCCGAAACAGGGGAGAAAGCTACGAGCAGTACTTC. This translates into CASRNRGESYEQYF.

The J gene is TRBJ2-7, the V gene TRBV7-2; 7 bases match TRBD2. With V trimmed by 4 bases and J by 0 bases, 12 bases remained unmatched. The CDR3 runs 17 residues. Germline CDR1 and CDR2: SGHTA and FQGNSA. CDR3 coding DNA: TGTGCCAGCAGCTCCCGCGGGCTAGCGGATAGCTCCTACGAGCAGTACTTC. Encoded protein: CASSSRGLADSSYEQYF.

The CDR3 is CASSLPGTGGDGYTF. CDR3 nucleotides: TGTGCCAGCAGTTTACCCGGGACAGGAGGTGATGGCTACACCTTC. J is TRBJ1-2 and V is TRBV27; 8 nucleotides match TRBD1. Germline CDR1 reads MNHEY; CDR2 reads SMNVEV (reference sequence). V gave up 2 bases and J gave up 6 bases; unmatched junction bases: 8. The CDR3 has 15 amino acids.

In nucleotides, the CDR3 is TGTGCCAGTAGTACTTCCGGGACATCCCATGGTCGCCCCCAGCATTTT. Its translation is CASSTSGTSHGRPQHF. The chain employs TRBV19 and TRBJ1-5, with D tentatively TRBD1 (6 bases). Trimming shortened V by 4 bases and J by 10 bases, and 23 bases separated the two germline ends. The CDR3 runs to 16 residues. CDR1 LNHDA and CDR2 SQIVND come from the germline V gene (reference sequence).

As DNA, the CDR3 is TGTGCCAGCAGTTACGGGATCGCCTACGAGCAGTACTTC. Its translation: CASSYGIAYEQYF. V is TRBV27 and J is TRBJ2-7; D perhaps matches TRBD2 (5 bases). Germline-derived CDR1 and CDR2 are MNHEY and SMNVEV (reference sequence). With 4 bases removed from V and 2 bases from J, the gap between germline ends came to 9 bases. The CDR3 sequence is 13 residues long.

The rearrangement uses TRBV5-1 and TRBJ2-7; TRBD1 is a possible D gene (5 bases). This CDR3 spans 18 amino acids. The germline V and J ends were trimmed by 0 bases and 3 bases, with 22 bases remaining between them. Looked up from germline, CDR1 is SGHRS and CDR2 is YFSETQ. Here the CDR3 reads CASSLAVDPGRVIYEQYF. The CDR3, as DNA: TGCGCCAGCAGCTTGGCCGTCGATCCAGGCAGGGTGATCTACGAGCAGTACTTC.

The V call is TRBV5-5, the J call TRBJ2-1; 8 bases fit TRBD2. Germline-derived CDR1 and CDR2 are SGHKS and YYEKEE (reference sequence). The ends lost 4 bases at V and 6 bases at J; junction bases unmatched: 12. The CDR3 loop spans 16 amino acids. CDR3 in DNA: TGTGCCAGCAGCGTAGGTGGGCGGGGGGTCGGCAATGAGCAGTTCTTC. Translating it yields CASSVGGRGVGNEQFF.

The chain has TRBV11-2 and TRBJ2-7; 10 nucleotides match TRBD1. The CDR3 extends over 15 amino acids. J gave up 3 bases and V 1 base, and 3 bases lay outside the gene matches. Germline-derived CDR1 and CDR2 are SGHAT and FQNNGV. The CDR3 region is CASSLVTGGYYEQYF. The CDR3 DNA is TGTGCCAGCAGCTTAGTGACAGGGGGCTACTACGAGCAGTACTTC. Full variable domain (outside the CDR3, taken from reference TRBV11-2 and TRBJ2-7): EAGVAQSPRYKIIEKRQSVAFWCNPISGHATLYWYQQILGQGPKLLIQFQNNGVVDDSQLPKDRFSAERLKGVDSTLKIQPAKLEDSAVYLCASSLVTGGYYEQYFGPGTRLTVT.

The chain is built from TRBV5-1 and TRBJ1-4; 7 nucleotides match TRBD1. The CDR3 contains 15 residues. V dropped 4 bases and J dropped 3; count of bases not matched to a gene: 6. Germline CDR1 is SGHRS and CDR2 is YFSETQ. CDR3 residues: CASSPRTGANEKLFF. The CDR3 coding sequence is TGCGCCAGCAGCCCGCGGACAGGCGCTAATGAAAAACTGTTTTTT.

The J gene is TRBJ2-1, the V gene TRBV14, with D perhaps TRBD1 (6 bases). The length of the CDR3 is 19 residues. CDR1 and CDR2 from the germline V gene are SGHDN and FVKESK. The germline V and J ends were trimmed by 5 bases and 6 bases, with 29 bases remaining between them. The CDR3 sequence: CASSTAAIGPGAPSNEQFF. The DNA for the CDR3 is TGTGCCAGCAGCACCGCGGCGATCGGCCCAGGGGCCCCCTCCAATGAGCAGTTCTTC.

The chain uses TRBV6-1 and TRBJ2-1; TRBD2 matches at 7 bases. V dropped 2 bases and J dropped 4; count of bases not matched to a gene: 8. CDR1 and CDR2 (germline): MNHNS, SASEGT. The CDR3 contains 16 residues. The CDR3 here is CASSELAGVRYNEQFF. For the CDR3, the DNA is TGTGCCAGCAGTGAACTGGCGGGAGTTCGGTACAATGAGCAGTTCTTC.